This T cell receptor (beta chain) was sequenced for a study of cytomegalovirus exposure and HLA in healthy donors. Broader study findings: TCR beta V segments were, for the most part, productive about 87% or about 30% of the time in an earlier analysis.

Comments on this clone: Antigen specificity is unknown.

The V gene's germline CDR1 is WNHNN and CDR2 SYGVQD (reference sequence). The J segment lost 8 bases and the V segment lost 5 bases, leaving 11 bases of the junction unmatched. This CDR3 contains 15 residues. Amplification used 60 Vbeta primers and 13 Jbeta primers. TCRdb keeps only in-frame clones here, not all; method: immunoSEQ multiplex PCR. Of 140,000 or so clones listed, 65% to 90% are singletons. This sequence joins TRBV10-1 and TRBJ1-4, with TRBD1 matching 7 bases. Sequencing used PBMCs. This receptor was obtained from a female donor in good health and CMV-seronegative. Written as DNA, the CDR3 is TGCGCCAGCAGTACCGGCACAGGGGCTTACGAAAAACTGTTTTTT. Its translation: CASSTGTGAYEKLFF.